The entry below describes one T cell receptor beta chain. The CDR3 sequence is 14 residues long. V lost 8 bases, J lost 2 bases, and 13 bases lay in between. CDR1 and CDR2 from the germline V gene are SNHLY and FYNNEI. The source of the sample is a study of blood T cell repertoires in COVID-19. Study-level information: COVID-19 samples, acute and convalescent, were from the United States, Italy and Spain.

As processed by the authors: Amplification of reference gene primers provided the estimated nucleated cell counts. Here immunoSEQ multiplex PCR was the method, and the copy in TCRdb shows in-frame clones only, minus some. Clone size and the V and J calls come from that table; the DNA yielded D and trimming. The sample lists 110,000 or so clones, about 80% occurring once. The sequence came from a man in his 70s with acute or convalescent COVID-19. This chain uses TRBV2 with TRBJ1-5, with a tentative D call TRBD1 (6 bases). The sequencing sample was made of peripheral blood. The CDR3 nucleotides are TGTGCCAGCGGGGGGGGCGTGGGCAATCAGCCCCAGCATTTT. This codes for CASGGGVGNQPQHF.